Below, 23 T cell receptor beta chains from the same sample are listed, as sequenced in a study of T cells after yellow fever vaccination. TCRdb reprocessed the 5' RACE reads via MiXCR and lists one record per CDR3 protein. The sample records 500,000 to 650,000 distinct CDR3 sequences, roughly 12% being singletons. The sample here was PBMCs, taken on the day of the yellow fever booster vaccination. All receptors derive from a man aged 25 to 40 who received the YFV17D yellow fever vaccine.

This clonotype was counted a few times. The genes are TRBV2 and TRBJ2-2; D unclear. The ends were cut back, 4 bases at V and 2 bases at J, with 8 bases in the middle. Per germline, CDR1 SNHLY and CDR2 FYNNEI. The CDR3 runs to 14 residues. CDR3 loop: CASSVKINTGELFF. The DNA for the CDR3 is TGTGCCAGCAGTGTGAAAATAAACACCGGGGAGCTGTTTTTT.

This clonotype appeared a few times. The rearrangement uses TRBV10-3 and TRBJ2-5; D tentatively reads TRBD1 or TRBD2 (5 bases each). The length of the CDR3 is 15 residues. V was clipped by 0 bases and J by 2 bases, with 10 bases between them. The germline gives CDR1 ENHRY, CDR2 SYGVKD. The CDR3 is CAISESGRVQETQYF. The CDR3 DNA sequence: TGTGCCATCAGTGAGTCGGGACGGGTACAAGAGACCCAGTACTTC.

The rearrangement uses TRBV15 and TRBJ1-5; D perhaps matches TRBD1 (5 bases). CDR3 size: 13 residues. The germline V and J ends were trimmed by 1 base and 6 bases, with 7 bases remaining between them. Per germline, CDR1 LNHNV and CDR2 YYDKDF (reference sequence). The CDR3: CATSRGGAQPQHF. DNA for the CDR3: TGTGCCACCAGCAGAGGAGGGGCTCAGCCCCAGCATTTT.

The CDR3: CSAAIEQFYGYTF. CDR3 bases: TGCAGTGCCGCCATTGAACAGTTCTATGGCTACACCTTC. This sequence joins TRBV20-1 and TRBJ1-2; no reliable D call. V was shortened by 6 bases and J by 4 bases, with 15 bases between the two germline ends. The CDR3 spans 13 residues. Per the germline V gene, CDR1 is DFQATT and CDR2 is SNEGSKA (reference sequence).

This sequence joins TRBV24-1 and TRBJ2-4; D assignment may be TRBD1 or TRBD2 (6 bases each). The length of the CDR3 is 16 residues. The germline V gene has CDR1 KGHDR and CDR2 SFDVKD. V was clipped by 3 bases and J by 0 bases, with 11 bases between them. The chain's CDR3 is CATSDPGAGAKNIQYF. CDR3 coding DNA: TGTGCCACCAGTGATCCGGGGGCGGGAGCCAAAAACATTCAGTACTTC.

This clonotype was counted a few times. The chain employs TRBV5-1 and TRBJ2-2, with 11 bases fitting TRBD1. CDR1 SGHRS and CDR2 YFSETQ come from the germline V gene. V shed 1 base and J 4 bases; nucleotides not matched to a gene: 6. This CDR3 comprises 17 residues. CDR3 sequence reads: CASSLQGQGVITGELFF. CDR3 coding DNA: TGCGCCAGCAGCTTGCAGGGACAGGGGGTTATCACCGGGGAGCTGTTTTTT.

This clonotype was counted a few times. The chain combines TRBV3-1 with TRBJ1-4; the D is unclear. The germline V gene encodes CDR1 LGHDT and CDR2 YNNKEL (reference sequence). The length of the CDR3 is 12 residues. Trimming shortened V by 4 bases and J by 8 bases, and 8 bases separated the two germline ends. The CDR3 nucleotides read TGTGCCAGCAGCCTCGCTGAGGAAAAACTGTTTTTT. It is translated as CASSLAEEKLFF.

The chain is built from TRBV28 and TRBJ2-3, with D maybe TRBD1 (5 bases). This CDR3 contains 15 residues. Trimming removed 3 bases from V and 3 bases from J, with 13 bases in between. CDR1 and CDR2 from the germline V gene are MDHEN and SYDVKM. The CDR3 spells CASSFQGIGTDTQYF. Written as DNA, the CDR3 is TGTGCCAGCAGTTTTCAGGGTATTGGGACAGATACGCAGTATTTT.

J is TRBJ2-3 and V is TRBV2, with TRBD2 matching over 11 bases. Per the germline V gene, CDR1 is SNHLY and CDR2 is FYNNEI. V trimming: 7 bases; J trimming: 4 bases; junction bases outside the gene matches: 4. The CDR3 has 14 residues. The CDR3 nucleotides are TGTGCCAGCACTAGCGGGAGGATGGCAGATACGCAGTATTTT. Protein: CASTSGRMADTQYF. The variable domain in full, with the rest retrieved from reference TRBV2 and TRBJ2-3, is EPEVTQTPSHQVTQMGQEVILRCVPISNHLYFYWYRQILGQKVEFLVSFYNNEISEKSEIFDDQFSVERPDGSNFTLKIRSTKLEDSAMYFCASTSGRMADTQYFGPGTRLTVL.

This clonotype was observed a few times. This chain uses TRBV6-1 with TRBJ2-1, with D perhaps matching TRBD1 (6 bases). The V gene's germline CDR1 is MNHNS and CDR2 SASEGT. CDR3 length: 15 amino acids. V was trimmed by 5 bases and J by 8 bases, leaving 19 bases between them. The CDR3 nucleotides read TGTGCCAGCAGTCGAACCGGGACATTGTGGGATGAGCAGTTCTTC. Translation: CASSRTGTLWDEQFF.

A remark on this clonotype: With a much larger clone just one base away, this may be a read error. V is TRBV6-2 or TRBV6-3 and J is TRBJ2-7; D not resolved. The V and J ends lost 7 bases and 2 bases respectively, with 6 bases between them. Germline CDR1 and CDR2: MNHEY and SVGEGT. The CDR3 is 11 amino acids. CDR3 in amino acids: CASTQAYEQYF. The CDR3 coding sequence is TGTGCCAGCACCCAGGCCTACGAGCAGTACTTC.

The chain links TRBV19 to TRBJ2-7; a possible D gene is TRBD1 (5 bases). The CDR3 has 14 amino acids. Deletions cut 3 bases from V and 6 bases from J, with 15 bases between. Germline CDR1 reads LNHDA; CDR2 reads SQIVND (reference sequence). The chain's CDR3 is CASSITWGLFEQYF. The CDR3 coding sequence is TGTGCCAGTAGTATCACATGGGGCTTGTTCGAGCAGTACTTC.

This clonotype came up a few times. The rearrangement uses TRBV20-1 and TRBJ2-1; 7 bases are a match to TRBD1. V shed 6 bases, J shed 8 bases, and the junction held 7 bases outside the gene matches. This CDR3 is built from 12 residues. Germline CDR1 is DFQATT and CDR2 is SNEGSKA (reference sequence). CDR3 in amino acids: CSAQQGMDEQFF. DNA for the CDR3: TGCAGTGCCCAACAGGGGATGGATGAGCAGTTCTTC.

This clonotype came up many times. The CDR3 DNA sequence: TGTGCCAGCAGCTACGGGGGGGGTGAGCAGTTCTTC. Its translation is CASSYGGGEQFF. The chain joins TRBV11-2 to TRBJ2-1, with 8 positions matching TRBD2. Germline V lookup: CDR1 SGHAT, CDR2 FQNNGV. The junction had 2 bases not matched to a gene; V was cut back by 4 bases and J by 9 bases. The CDR3 is 12 amino acids.

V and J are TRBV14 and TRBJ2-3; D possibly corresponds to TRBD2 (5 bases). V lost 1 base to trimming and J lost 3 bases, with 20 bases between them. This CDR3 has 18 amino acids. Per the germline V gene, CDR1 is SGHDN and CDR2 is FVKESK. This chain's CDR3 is CASSQAFRSRGWTDTQYF. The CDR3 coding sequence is TGTGCCAGCAGCCAAGCCTTCCGGAGCCGCGGGTGGACAGATACGCAGTATTTT. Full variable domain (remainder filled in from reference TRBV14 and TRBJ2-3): EAGVTQFPSHSVIEKGQTVTLRCDPISGHDNLYWYRRVMGKEIKFLLHFVKESKQDESGMPNNRFLAERTGGTYSTLKVQPAELEDSGVYFCASSQAFRSRGWTDTQYFGPGTRLTVL.

In nucleotides, the CDR3 is TGTGCCAGCAGCTTGGATTTTACGCGAGAGACCCAGTACTTC. The encoded protein is CASSLDFTRETQYF. The J gene is TRBJ2-5, the V gene TRBV5-6; D ambiguous. This CDR3 comprises 14 residues. Trimming stripped 0 bases from V and 4 bases from J, with 10 bases between. The germline V gene has CDR1 SGHDT and CDR2 YYEEEE.

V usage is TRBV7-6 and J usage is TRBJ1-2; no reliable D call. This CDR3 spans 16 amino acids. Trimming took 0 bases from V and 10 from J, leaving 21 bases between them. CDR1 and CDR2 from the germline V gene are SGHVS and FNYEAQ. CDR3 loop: CASSLAGSFNTHVYTF. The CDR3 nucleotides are TGTGCCAGCAGCTTAGCAGGGTCCTTCAATACCCATGTCTACACCTTC.

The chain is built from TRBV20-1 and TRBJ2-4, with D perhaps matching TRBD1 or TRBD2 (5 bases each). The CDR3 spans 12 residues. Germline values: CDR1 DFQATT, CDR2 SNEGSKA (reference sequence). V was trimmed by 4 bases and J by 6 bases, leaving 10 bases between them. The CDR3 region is CSAKIGGNIQYF. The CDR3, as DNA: TGCAGTGCTAAAATTGGGGGAAACATTCAGTACTTC.

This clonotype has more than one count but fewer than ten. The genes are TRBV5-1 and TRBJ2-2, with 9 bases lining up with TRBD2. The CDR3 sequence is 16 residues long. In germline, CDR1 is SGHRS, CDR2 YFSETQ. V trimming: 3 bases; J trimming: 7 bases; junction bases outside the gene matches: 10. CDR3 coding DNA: TGCGCCAGCAGCTCCGTTAGCGGGAGAACGGGCGGGGAGCTGTTTTTT. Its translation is CASSSVSGRTGGELFF.

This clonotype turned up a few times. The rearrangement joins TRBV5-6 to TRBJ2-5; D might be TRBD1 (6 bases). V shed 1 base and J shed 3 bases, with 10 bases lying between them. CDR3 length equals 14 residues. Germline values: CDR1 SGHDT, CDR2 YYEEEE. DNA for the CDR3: TGTGCCAGCAGCTTGTTCGGGACAAAAGAGACCCAGTACTTC. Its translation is CASSLFGTKETQYF.

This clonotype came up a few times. The CDR3 DNA is TGTGCCAGCAGTTGGACGTTGGGCACAGATACGCAGTATTTT. Its protein product is CASSWTLGTDTQYF. The V gene is TRBV6-2 or TRBV6-3, the J gene TRBJ2-3; no clear D gene. Trimming removed 4 bases at V and 1 base at J, with 9 bases between. The CDR3 covers 14 residues. Germline CDR1 and CDR2: MNHEY and SVGEGT.

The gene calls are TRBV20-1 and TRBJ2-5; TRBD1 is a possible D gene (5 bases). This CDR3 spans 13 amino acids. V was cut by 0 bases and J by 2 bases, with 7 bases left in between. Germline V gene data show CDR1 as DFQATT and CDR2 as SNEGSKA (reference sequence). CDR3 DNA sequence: TGCAGTGCTAGAGATGACAGACAAGAGACCCAGTACTTC. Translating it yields CSARDDRQETQYF.

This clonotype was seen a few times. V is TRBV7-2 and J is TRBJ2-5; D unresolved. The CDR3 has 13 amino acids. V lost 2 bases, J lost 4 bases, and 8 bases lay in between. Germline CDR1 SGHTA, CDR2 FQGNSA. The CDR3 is CASSLQWGETQYF. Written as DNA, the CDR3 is TGTGCCAGCAGCTTACAGTGGGGAGAGACCCAGTACTTC.